One and the same sample provided the 14 T cell receptor beta chains below, sequenced in a study of shared clonotypes between healthy human individuals. The assay was immunoSEQ multiplex PCR, and TCRdb's table has in-frame clones only and misses some. The sample has around 600,000 clones; approximately 97% are singletons. The source material was naive CD4+ T cells sorted from blood. Subset described: CD45RA+ positively selected. All receptors derive from a woman in her twenties or thirties in good health.

V usage is TRBV7-9 and J usage is TRBJ1-4; D not resolved. The CDR3 consists of 15 residues. V was trimmed by 0 bases and J by 8 bases, leaving 13 bases between them. CDR1 and CDR2 from the germline V gene are SEHNR and FQNEAQ (reference sequence). The CDR3 here is CASSLALTVSEKLFF. CDR3 nucleotide sequence: TGTGCCAGCAGCTTAGCGCTAACAGTCAGCGAAAAACTGTTTTTT.

The V call is TRBV27, the J call TRBJ2-7, with TRBD2 matching 9 bases. The ends lost 2 bases at V and 1 base at J; junction bases unmatched: 9. CDR3 size: 17 residues. The germline V gene encodes CDR1 MNHEY and CDR2 SMNVEV (reference sequence). The CDR3 sequence: CASSLLGAGGRSYEQYF. The CDR3 DNA follows: TGTGCCAGCAGTTTACTCGGGGCGGGAGGGCGATCCTACGAGCAGTACTTC.

The V gene is TRBV11-2, the J gene TRBJ2-7; 7 bases map to TRBD1. This CDR3 has 16 residues. The junction had 13 bases not matched to a gene; V was cut back by 4 bases and J by 4 bases. Germline values: CDR1 SGHAT, CDR2 FQNNGV. The CDR3 DNA follows: TGTGCCAGCAGCTCGAGATCGACAGGGAAAATTTACGAGCAGTACTTC. Protein sequence: CASSSRSTGKIYEQYF.

Remarks on this clone: A junction end diverges from the germline sequence, so it may reflect a read error. The chain has TRBV6-5 and TRBJ1-1; D unresolved. The CDR3 covers 12 residues. The germline CDR1 and CDR2 sequences are MNHEY and SVGAGI. The CDR3 loop is CASSYGRQAQIF. The CDR3 nucleotides are TGTGCCAGCAGTTACGGTCGGCAGGCACAAATCTTT.

The rearrangement links TRBV5-1 to TRBJ2-1, with D maybe TRBD2 (5 bases). V was trimmed by 1 base and J by 5 bases, leaving 13 bases between them. This CDR3 spans 15 amino acids. CDR1 and CDR2 (germline): SGHRS, YFSETQ. This CDR3 is CASSLTKVEDNEQFF. The CDR3 nucleotides are TGCGCCAGCAGCTTGACGAAAGTGGAGGACAATGAGCAGTTCTTC. Drawing the rest from reference TRBV5-1 and TRBJ2-1, the complete variable domain is KAGVTQTPRYLIKTRGQQVTLSCSPISGHRSVSWYQQTPGQGLQFLFEYFSETQRNKGNFPGRFSGRQFSNSRSEMNVSTLELGDSALYLCASSLTKVEDNEQFFGPGTRLTVL.

The chain uses TRBV5-6 and TRBJ2-2, with TRBD2 identical over 11 bases. Trimming cost V 4 bases and J 2 bases; bases outside gene matches: 7. CDR1 is SGHDT and CDR2 is YYEEEE in the germline V gene. CDR3 length: 17 amino acids. The CDR3 sequence: CASSTLTSGGNTGELFF. The CDR3 DNA follows: TGTGCCAGCAGCACCCTTACTAGCGGGGGAAACACCGGGGAGCTGTTTTTT.

Here the CDR3 reads CASSDMQEYGYTF. CDR3 nucleotide sequence: TGTGCCAGCAGTGATATGCAGGAGTATGGCTACACCTTC. The chain couples TRBV2 to TRBJ1-2; D unresolved. CDR3 length: 13 residues. V gave up 3 bases and J gave up 5 bases, with 10 bases separating them. Per the germline V gene, CDR1 is SNHLY and CDR2 is FYNNEI.

This clone was detected once. The gene calls are TRBV5-4 and TRBJ1-2, with 8 bases fitting TRBD1. In germline, CDR1 is SGHNT, CDR2 YYREEE (reference sequence). Trimming removed 2 bases from V and 6 bases from J; junction bases left unmatched: 12. The CDR3 contains 16 residues. The CDR3, as DNA: TGTGCCAGCAGCTTCGGGGTCTTAGGGACAGGAGATGGCTACACCTTC. This sequence encodes CASSFGVLGTGDGYTF.

Only one count was recorded for this clone. The CDR3 sequence: CASSVARVRNKGVQEKLFF. Here the CDR3 DNA reads TGTGCCAGCAGCGTAGCTCGGGTGAGGAACAAGGGTGTACAAGAAAAACTGTTTTTT. This chain uses TRBV9 with TRBJ1-4, with unresolved D. Per germline, CDR1 SGDLS and CDR2 YYNGEE. Deletions cut 0 bases from V and 8 bases from J, with 26 bases between. This CDR3 is 19 amino acids long.

The chain combines TRBV4-1 with TRBJ2-5; D might be TRBD2 (5 bases). The assigned J gene may be wrong: the sequence end matches TRBJ2-7 better. The CDR3 consists of 15 residues. CDR1 is MGHRA and CDR2 is YSYEKL in the germline V gene. CDR3 nucleotides: TGCGCCAGCAGCCAATTAGCGCATAGCTCCTACGAGCAGTACTTC. This gives the protein CASSQLAHSSYEQYF.

The genes are TRBV5-8 and TRBJ2-7, with 12 bases matching TRBD2. Germline values: CDR1 SGHTS, CDR2 YDEGEE. The CDR3 consists of 19 residues. V lost 0 bases, J lost 0 bases, and 10 bases stayed unmatched. CDR3: CASSLGAGLAGRGSYEQYF. CDR3 DNA: TGTGCCAGCAGCTTGGGGGCCGGACTAGCGGGAAGGGGCTCCTACGAGCAGTACTTC. Combining the CDR3 with reference TRBV5-8 and TRBJ2-7 gives the whole variable domain EAGVTQSPTHLIKTRGQQATLRCSPISGHTSVYWYQQALGLGLQFLLWYDEGEERNRGNFPPRFSGRQFPNYSSELNVNALELEDSALYLCASSLGAGLAGRGSYEQYFGPGTRLTVT.

V usage is TRBV30 and J usage is TRBJ2-3; D is unresolved. Trimming left V 2 bases short and J 3 bases short, with 12 bases between. The CDR3 has 14 residues. Per germline, CDR1 GTSNPN and CDR2 SVGIG (reference sequence). The CDR3 sequence is CAWSPGLGTDTQYF. CDR3 nucleotide sequence: TGTGCCTGGAGTCCGGGTTTGGGTACAGATACGCAGTATTTT.

The chain joins TRBV27 to TRBJ2-7; 11 bases match TRBD2. Germline CDR1 and CDR2: MNHEY and SMNVEV (reference sequence). The CDR3 has 16 residues. V lost 4 bases and J lost 4; bases outside the gene matches: 9. The CDR3 region is CASSSAGTSGRYEQYF. The CDR3 DNA is TGTGCCAGCAGTTCCGCCGGGACTAGCGGCCGATACGAGCAGTACTTC.

This chain connects TRBV5-8 to TRBJ2-7, with 12 positions matching TRBD2. Losses at the gene ends were 1 base for V and 4 bases for J; bases not matched to a gene: 9. CDR1 and CDR2 from the germline V gene are SGHTS and YDEGEE. CDR3 length equals 17 residues. The CDR3: CASSLSVTSGSAYEQYF. The CDR3 coding sequence is TGTGCCAGCAGCTTGTCGGTGACTAGCGGGAGTGCTTACGAGCAGTACTTC.